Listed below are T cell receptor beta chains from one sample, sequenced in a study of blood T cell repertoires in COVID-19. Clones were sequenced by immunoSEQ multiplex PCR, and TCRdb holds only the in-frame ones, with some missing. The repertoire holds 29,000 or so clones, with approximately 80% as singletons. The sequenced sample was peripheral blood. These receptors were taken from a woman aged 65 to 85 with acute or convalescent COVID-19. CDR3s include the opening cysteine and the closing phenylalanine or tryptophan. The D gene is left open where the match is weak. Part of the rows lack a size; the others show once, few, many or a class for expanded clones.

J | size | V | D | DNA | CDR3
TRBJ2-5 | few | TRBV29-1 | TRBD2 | TGCAGCGTTCGATTCGCGGGGGGGCTAGAGACCCAGTACTTC | CSVRFAGGLETQYF
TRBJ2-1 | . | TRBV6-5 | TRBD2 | TGTGCCAGCAGCATTATAACTAGCGGGGTTAATGAGCAGTTCTTC | CASSIITSGVNEQFF
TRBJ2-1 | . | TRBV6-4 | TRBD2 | TGTGCCAGCAGTGTGACTAGCGGGGGGCTAAATGAGCAGTTCTTC | CASSVTSGGLNEQFF
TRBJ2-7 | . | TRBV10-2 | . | TGCGCCAGCAGTGAGGTGGGTGGACAGTACTCCTACGAGCAGTACTTC | CASSEVGGQYSYEQYF
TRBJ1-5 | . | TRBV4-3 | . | TGCGCCAGCAGCCGTGACAGAGTCAATCAGCCCCAGCATTTT | CASSRDRVNQPQHF
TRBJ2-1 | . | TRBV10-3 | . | TGTGCCATCAGTGTAGGTAGCGGATCCTACAATGAGCAGTTCTTC | CAISVGSGSYNEQFF
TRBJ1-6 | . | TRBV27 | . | TGTGCCAGCAGCTTAACTACAGGGAATTCACCCCTCCACTTT | CASSLTTGNSPLHF
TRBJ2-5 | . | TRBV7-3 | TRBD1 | TGTGCCAGCAGCTTAGGGACAGGGTCAGAGACCCAGTACTTC | CASSLGTGSETQYF
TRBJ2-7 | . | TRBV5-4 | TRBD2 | TGTGCCAGCAGCTTAGGGACTCTAGCGGGGGAACACGAGCAGTACTTC | CASSLGTLAGEHEQYF
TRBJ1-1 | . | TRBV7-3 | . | TGTGCCAGCAGCCCCGTGTCAGCGGGAACTGAAGCTTTCTTT | CASSPVSAGTEAFF
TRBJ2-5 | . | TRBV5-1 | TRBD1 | TGCGCCAGCAGCTCAGGGGGACAGGGGCCCCAAGAGACCCAGTACTTC | CASSSGGQGPQETQYF
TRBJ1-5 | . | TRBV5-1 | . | TGCGCCAGCAGCTTGGGGCCGAGGAATAGCAATCAGCCCCAGCATTTT | CASSLGPRNSNQPQHF
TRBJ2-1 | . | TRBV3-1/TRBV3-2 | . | TGTGCCAGCAGCCAAATATGGGCGGGATCCTTCGGTGAGCAGTTCTTC | CASSQIWAGSFGEQFF
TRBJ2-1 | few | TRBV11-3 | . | TGTGCCAGCAGCTTAGTAGATGCGTCTGAGCAGTTCTTC | CASSLVDASEQFF
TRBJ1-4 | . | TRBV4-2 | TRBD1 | TGTGCCAGCAGCCAAGACGAGGCAGGGGGCTCAGCAACTAATGAAAAACTGTTTTTT | CASSQDEAGGSATNEKLFF
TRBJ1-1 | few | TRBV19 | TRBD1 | TGTGCCAGTACCCGGGACAGGGGAAACACTGAAGCTTTCTTT | CASTRDRGNTEAFF
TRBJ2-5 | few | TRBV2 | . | TGTGCCAGCCAAATACCAGGGCTACAAGAGACCCAGTACTTC | CASQIPGLQETQYF
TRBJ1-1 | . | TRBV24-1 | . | TGTGCCACCAGTGAGTCGCAGGGTTTTCGAGCTTTCTTT | CATSESQGFRAFF
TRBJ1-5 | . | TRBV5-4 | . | TGTGCCAGCAGCTTGGACTTAGGGGATCAGCCCCAGCATTTT | CASSLDLGDQPQHF
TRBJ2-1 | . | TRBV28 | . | TGTGCCAGCAGTACACCCCGGGACTCGGTCGGTAGAGATGAGCAGTTCTTC | CASSTPRDSVGRDEQFF
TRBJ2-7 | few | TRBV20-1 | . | TGCAGTGCTAGTCTCGGTATCTACGAGCAGTACTTC | CSASLGIYEQYF
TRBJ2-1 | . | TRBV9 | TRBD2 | TGTGCCAGCAGCCCCTTAGCGGGAGGTGTCTACAATGAGCAGTTCTTC | CASSPLAGGVYNEQFF
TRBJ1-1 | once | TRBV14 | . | TGTGCCAGCAGTACCAGGGGTGCGGCTGAAGCTTTCTTT | CASSTRGAAEAFF
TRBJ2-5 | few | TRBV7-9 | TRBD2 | TGTGCCAGCAGCTTAACCCTCGCGGGGGTAGCGGGAGAAGAGACCCAGTACTTC | CASSLTLAGVAGEETQYF
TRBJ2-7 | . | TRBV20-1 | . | TGCAGTGGAGCGGCCTACGAGCAGTACTTC | CSGAAYEQYF
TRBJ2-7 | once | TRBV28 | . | TGTGCCAGCAGTTTAAGTGGCAGGGTCTACGAGCAGTACTTC | CASSLSGRVYEQYF
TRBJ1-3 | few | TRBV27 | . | TGTGCCAGCAGTTTATCAGGATGGAGTCACGGAAACACCATATATTTT | CASSLSGWSHGNTIYF
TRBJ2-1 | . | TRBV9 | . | TGTGCCAGCAGCGTAGTCAGCGGGCTCTACAATGAGCAGTTCTTC | CASSVVSGLYNEQFF
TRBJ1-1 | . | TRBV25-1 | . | TGTGCCAGCAATCCCAGGGAAAAGAACACTGAAGCTTTCTTT | CASNPREKNTEAFF
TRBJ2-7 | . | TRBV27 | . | TGTGCCAGCAGTTTAGCGGGGATCTACGAGCAGTACTTC | CASSLAGIYEQYF
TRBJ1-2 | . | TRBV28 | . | TGTGCCACCTCCATGGAGGGTAACTATGGCTACACCTTC | CATSMEGNYGYTF
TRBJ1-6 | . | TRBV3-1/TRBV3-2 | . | TGTGCCAGCAGCCTCATCCTAGGGGGCTCCTATAATTCACCCCTCCACTTT | CASSLILGGSYNSPLHF
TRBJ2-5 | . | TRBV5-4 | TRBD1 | TGTGCCAGCAGCCTTGACAGGGGAGGTCGCCAAGAGACCCAGTACTTC | CASSLDRGGRQETQYF
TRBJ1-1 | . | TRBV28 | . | TGTGCCAGCAGTTTATCTCAGGGGACTGAAGCTTTCTTT | CASSLSQGTEAFF
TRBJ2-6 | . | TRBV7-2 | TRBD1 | TGTGCCAGCAGCTTGGGCAGGGGGCTAGCAGGGGCCAACGTCCTGACTTTC | CASSLGRGLAGANVLTF
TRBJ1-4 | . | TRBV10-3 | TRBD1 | TGTGCCATCAGCCAAACCCCTGGACAGGTTAATGAAAAACTGTTTTTT | CAISQTPGQVNEKLFF
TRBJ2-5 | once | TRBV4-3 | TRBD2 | TGCGCCAGCAGCCAAGAAGTGCTAGCGGGGAGGACCCAGTACTTC | CASSQEVLAGRTQYF
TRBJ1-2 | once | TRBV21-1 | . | TGTGCCAGCAACGGTGGGGGGTCAAACTATGGCTACACCTTC | CASNGGGSNYGYTF
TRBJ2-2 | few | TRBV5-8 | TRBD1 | TGTGCCAGCAGCTTGGTTTACGGGACAGGGCTGGCCGGGGAGCTGTTTTTT | CASSLVYGTGLAGELFF
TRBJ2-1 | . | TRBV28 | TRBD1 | TGTGCCAGCAGTTTTGGGGACAGGGGCTCCAATGAGCAGTTCTTC | CASSFGDRGSNEQFF
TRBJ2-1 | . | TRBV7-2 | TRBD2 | TGTGCCAGCAGCCTACTAGCGGGAGGAGGTAATGAGCAGTTCTTC | CASSLLAGGGNEQFF
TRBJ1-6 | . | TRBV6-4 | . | TGTGCCAGCAGGACTTGGACAACGTGGGATTCACCCCTCCACTTT | CASRTWTTWDSPLHF
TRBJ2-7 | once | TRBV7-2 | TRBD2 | TGTGCCAGCAGCACCGCCCTAGCGGGAGACCGCGAGCAGTACTTC | CASSTALAGDREQYF
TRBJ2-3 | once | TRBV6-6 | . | TGTGCCAGCAGTTACTCGATGGCGGCAGTCACAGATACGCAGTATTTT | CASSYSMAAVTDTQYF
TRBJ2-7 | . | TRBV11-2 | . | TGTGCCAGCCGTAGCTCGGGCTACGAGCAGTACTTC | CASRSSGYEQYF
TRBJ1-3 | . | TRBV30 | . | TGTGCCTGGAGGGGCGATGATTCTTACTCTGGAAACACCATATATTTT | CAWRGDDSYSGNTIYF
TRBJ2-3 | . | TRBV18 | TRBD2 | TGTGCCAGCTCACCGGGGACTAACCGCGGGGATACGCAGTATTTT | CASSPGTNRGDTQYF
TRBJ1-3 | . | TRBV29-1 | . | TGCAGCGTTGACTTGCGCGGTGCCATATATTTT | CSVDLRGAIYF
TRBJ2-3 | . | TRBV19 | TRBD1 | TGTGCCAGTAGTACCGGACAGGATAGCACAGATACGCAGTATTTT | CASSTGQDSTDTQYF
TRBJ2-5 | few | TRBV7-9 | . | TGTGCCAGCAGCTTAGCGGGGGGTGAGACCCAGTACTTC | CASSLAGGETQYF
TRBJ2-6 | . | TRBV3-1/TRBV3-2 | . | TGTGCCAGCAGCCCCGACAGCTCTGGGGCCAACGTCCTGACTTTC | CASSPDSSGANVLTF
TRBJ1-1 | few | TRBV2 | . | TGTGCCAGCAGGGAAGGAGGAGGGAGGAACACTGAAGCTTTCTTT | CASREGGGRNTEAFF
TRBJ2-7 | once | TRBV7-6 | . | TGTGCCAGCAGCCGACCCAGGGGGGACAGCTCCTACGAGCAGTACTTC | CASSRPRGDSSYEQYF
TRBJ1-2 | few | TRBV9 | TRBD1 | TGTGCCAGCAGGGGACAGGGCTCTTCCTATGGCTACACCTTC | CASRGQGSSYGYTF
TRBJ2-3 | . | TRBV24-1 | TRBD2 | TGTGCCACCAGTGATTTCTTAGCGGGAGGTGCAGATACGCAGTATTTT | CATSDFLAGGADTQYF
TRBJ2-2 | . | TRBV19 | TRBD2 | TGTGCCAGTACGGGCCTAGCGGGGGCCTCGAACACCGGGGAGCTGTTTTTT | CASTGLAGASNTGELFF
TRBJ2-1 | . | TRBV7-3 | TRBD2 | TGTGCCAGCAGCGCGGGGGGGAATGAGCAGTTCTTC | CASSAGGNEQFF
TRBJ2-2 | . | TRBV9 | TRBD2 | TGTGCCAGCAGCCCTAGCGGGAGGGCCGGGGAGCTGTTTTTT | CASSPSGRAGELFF
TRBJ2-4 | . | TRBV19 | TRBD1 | TGTGCCAGTAGTGAACAGGGGAAGGCCAAAAACATTCAGTACTTC | CASSEQGKAKNIQYF
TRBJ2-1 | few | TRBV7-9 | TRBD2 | TGTGCCAGCAGACTAGGACTAGCTGGACTAGCTAACTCCTACAATGAGCAGTTCTTC | CASRLGLAGLANSYNEQFF